This T cell receptor beta chain derives from a study of T cell repertoires in cytomegalovirus infection. Study-wide results and caveats: Summed frequency of shared TCR beta families picked out CMV carriers who also had the relevant HLA. Ex vivo, HLA-C-restricted CMV-specific TCR beta clonotypes prevailed over the rest of the response.

TCRdb reprocessed the reads with MiXCR, giving one entry per CDR3 protein. The table has nearly 550,000 distinct CDR3 sequences, 16% seen once. This CDR3 spans 13 amino acids. Germline V gives CDR1 MNHEY, CDR2 SMNVEV (reference sequence). Trimming cost V 5 bases and J 7 bases, with 11 bases left between them. Comment on this clonotype: Its specificity is not known.

The chain joins TRBV27 to TRBJ2-2; TRBD2 might be the D (5 bases). The origin of this receptor is a human donor in good health (CMV status not recorded). Some clones in this sample may be carry-over from other donors' samples. Sequencing used CD8+ T cells from PBMCs. CDR3 protein: CASSDYSYGELFF. CDR3 coding DNA: TGTGCCAGCAGTGACTACAGTTACGGGGAGCTGTTTTTT.